This T cell receptor beta chain is drawn from a study of OX40 agonist ivuxolimab in advanced cancers. Trimming left V 3 bases short and J 9 bases short, with 11 bases between. The length of the CDR3 is 12 residues. Germline CDR1 is SGHTA and CDR2 is FQGNSA. Autoimmune disease history or systemic immunosuppression led to patient exclusion. The assay was immunoSEQ multiplex PCR, and TCRdb's table has in-frame clones only and misses some. The sample lists approximately 74,000 clones; 65% to 80% were seen once. This TCR came from an adult with an advanced solid tumor such as melanoma, head and neck, liver or kidney cancer. The sample in question was CD4+ or CD8+ T cells sorted from blood, obtained in a trial of the OX40 agonist ivuxolimab. The chain combines TRBV7-2 with TRBJ2-5, with no clear D. CDR3 in DNA: TGTGCCAGCAGCTTCCCCCCTGCAGCCCAGTACTTC. Translating it yields CASSFPPAAQYF.